This T cell receptor beta chain appears in the sequencing data of a study of blood T cell repertoires in COVID-19. On the study more broadly: PBMCs, B-cell-depleted T cells, or T cells were the source of the cDNA or gDNA that made up the material.

Sequencing was performed with immunoSEQ multiplex PCR; in TCRdb, only in-frame clones are kept and a portion is missing. Of 180,000 or so clones in the sample, approximately 85% were seen once. This CDR3 is 15 amino acids long. Per the germline V gene, CDR1 is SNHLY and CDR2 is FYNNEI. V shed 2 bases and J 6 bases; nucleotides not matched to a gene: 3. The sequenced sample was peripheral blood. This clonotype was obtained from a man in his forties who had recovered from COVID-19. The chain links TRBV2 to TRBJ2-1, with 11 bases identical to TRBD2. This CDR3 is CASSEIAGGPNEQFF. CDR3 DNA: TGTGCCAGCAGTGAAATAGCGGGGGGGCCCAATGAGCAGTTCTTC. The variable domain in full, with the rest retrieved from reference TRBV2 and TRBJ2-1, is EPEVTQTPSHQVTQMGQEVILRCVPISNHLYFYWYRQILGQKVEFLVSFYNNEISEKSEIFDDQFSVERPDGSNFTLKIRSTKLEDSAMYFCASSEIAGGPNEQFFGPGTRLTVL.